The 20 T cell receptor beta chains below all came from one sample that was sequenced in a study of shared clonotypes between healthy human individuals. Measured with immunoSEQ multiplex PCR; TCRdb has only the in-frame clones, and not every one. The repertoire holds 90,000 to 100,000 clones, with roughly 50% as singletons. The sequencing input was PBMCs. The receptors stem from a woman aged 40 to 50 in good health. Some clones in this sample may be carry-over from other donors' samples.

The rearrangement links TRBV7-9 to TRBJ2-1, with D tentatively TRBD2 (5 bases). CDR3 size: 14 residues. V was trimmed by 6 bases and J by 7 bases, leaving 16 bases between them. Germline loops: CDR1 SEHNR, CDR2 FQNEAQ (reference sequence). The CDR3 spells CASSNREDPNEQFF. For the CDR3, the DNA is TGTGCCAGCAGTAACCGGGAAGATCCGAATGAGCAGTTCTTC.

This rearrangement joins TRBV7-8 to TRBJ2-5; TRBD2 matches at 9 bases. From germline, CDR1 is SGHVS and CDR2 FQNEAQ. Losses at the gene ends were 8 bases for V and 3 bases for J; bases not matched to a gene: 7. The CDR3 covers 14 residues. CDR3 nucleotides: TGTGCCAGCTGTGGACTAGCGATTAAAGAGACCCAGTACTTC. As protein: CASCGLAIKETQYF.

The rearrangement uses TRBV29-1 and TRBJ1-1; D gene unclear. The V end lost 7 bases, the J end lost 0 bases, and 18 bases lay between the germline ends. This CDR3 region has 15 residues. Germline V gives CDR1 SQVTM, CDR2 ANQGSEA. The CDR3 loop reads CSASPGWAMNTEAFF. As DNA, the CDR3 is TGCAGCGCCTCCCCGGGTTGGGCGATGAACACTGAAGCTTTCTTT.

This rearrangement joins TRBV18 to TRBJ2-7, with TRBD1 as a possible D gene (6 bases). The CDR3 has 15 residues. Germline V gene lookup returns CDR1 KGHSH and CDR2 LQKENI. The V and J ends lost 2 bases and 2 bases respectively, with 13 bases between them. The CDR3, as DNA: TGTGCCAGCTCACCATCTGGGACAAGAGCCTACGAGCAGTACTTC. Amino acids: CASSPSGTRAYEQYF.

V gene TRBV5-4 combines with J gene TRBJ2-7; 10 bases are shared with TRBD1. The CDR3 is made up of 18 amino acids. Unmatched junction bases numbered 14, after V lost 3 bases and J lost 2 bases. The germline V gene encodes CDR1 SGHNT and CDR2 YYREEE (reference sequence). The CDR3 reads CASSSHRDRGIVTYEQYF. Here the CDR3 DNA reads TGTGCCAGCAGCTCCCACCGGGACAGGGGTATCGTTACCTACGAGCAGTACTTC.

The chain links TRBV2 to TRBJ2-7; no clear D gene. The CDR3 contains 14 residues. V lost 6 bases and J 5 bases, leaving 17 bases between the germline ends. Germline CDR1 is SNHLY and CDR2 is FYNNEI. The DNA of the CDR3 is TGTGCCAGCAGGAACCCCGGCTGGGGTGACGAGCAGTACTTC. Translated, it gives CASRNPGWGDEQYF.

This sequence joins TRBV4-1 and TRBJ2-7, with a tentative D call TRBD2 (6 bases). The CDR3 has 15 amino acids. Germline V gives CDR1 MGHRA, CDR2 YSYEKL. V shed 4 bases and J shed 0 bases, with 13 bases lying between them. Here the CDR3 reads CASSLSGLSSYEQYF. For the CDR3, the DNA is TGCGCCAGCAGCCTGAGCGGGTTGAGCTCCTACGAGCAGTACTTC.

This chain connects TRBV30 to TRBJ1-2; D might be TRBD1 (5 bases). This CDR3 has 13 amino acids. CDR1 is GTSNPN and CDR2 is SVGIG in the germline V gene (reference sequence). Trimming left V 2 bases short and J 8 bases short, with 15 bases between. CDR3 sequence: CAWSWDRGNGYTF. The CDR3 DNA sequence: TGTGCCTGGAGTTGGGATAGGGGAAACGGCTACACCTTC.

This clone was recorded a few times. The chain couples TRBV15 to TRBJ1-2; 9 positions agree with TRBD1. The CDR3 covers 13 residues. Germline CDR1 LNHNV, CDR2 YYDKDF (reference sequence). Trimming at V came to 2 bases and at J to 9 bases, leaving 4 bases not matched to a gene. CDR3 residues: CATSRRDRESYTF. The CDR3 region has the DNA TGTGCCACCAGCAGACGGGACAGGGAGAGCTACACCTTC.

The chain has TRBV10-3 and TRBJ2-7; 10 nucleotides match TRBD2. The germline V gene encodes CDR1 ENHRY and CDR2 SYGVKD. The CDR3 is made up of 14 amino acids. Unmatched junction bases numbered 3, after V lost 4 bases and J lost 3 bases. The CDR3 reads CAISGTSGNYEQYF. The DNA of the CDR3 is TGTGCCATCAGTGGGACTAGCGGCAACTACGAGCAGTACTTC.

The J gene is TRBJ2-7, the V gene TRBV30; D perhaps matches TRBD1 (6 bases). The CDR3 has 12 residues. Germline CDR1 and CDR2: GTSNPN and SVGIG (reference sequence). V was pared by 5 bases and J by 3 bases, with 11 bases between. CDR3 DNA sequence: TGTGCCTGGCGCAGGGGTTTCTACGAGCAGTACTTC. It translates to CAWRRGFYEQYF.

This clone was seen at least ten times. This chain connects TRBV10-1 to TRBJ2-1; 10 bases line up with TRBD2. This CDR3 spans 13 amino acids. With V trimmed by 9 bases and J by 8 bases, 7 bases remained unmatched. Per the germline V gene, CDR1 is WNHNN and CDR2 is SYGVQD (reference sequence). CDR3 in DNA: TGCGCCAGGCTTAGCGGGAGGAGGGATGAGCAGTTCTTC. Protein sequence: CARLSGRRDEQFF.

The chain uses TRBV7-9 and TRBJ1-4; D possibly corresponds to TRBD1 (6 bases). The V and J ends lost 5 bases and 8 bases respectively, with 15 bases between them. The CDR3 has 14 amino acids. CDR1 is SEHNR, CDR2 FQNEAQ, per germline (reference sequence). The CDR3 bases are TGTGCCAGCAGCCCTACAGGGTACGGGGAAAAACTGTTTTTT. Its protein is CASSPTGYGEKLFF.

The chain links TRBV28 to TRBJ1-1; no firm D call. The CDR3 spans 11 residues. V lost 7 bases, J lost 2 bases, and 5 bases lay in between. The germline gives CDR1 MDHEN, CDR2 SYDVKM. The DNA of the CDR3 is TGTGCCAGCAACCAAAACACTGAAGCTTTCTTT. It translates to CASNQNTEAFF.

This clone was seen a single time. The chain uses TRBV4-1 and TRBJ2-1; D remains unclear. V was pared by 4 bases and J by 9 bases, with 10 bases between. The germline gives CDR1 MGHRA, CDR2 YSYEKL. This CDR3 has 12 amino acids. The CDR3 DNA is TGCGCCAGCAGCCGCAGCCCTGGTGAGCAGTTCTTC. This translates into CASSRSPGEQFF.

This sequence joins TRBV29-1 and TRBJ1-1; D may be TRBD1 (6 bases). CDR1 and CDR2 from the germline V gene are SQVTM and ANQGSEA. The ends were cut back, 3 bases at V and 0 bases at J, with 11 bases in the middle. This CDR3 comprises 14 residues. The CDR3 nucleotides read TGCAGCGTTGATGAGTCAGGGGTGAACACTGAAGCTTTCTTT. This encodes CSVDESGVNTEAFF.

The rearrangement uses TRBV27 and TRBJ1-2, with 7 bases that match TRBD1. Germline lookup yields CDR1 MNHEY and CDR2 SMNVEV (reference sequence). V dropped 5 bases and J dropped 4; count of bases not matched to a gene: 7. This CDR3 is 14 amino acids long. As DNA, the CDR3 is TGTGCCAGCAGTCTGAACAGGGGAGGCTATGGCTACACCTTC. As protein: CASSLNRGGYGYTF.

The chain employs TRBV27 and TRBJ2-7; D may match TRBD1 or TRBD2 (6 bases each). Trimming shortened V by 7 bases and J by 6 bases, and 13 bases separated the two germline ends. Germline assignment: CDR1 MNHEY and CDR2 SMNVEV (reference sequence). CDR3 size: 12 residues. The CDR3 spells CASTRPGAEQYF. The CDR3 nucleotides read TGTGCCAGCACCAGGCCGGGGGCCGAGCAGTACTTC.

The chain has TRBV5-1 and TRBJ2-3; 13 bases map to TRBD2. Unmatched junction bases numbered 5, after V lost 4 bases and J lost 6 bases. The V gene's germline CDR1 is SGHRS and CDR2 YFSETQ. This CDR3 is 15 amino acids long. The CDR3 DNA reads TGCGCCAGCAGCCTCTGGACTAGCGGGAGCGATACGCAGTATTTT. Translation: CASSLWTSGSDTQYF. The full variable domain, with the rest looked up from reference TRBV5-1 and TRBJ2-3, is KAGVTQTPRYLIKTRGQQVTLSCSPISGHRSVSWYQQTPGQGLQFLFEYFSETQRNKGNFPGRFSGRQFSNSRSEMNVSTLELGDSALYLCASSLWTSGSDTQYFGPGTRLTVL.

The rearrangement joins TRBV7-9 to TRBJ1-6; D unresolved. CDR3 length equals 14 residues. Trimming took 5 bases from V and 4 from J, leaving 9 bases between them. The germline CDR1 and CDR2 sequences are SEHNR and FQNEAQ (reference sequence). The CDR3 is CASSLEQYNSPLHF. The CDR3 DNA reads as TGTGCCAGCAGCCTGGAGCAGTATAATTCACCCCTCCACTTT.